This is a list of T cell receptor beta chains from one sample in a study of cytomegalovirus exposure and HLA in healthy donors. TCRdb's copy holds only in-frame clones and misses some; the assay was immunoSEQ multiplex PCR. The sample has some 120,000 clones, around three quarters seen once. The sequencing sample was made of PBMCs. These receptors came from a man in his late teens or twenties in good health and CMV-seronegative. Both conserved end residues are part of each CDR3.

J gene	V gene	CDR3 protein
TRBJ1-1	TRBV5-1	CASSSGVNTEAFF
TRBJ2-7	TRBV7-2	CASSYGQGTYEQYF
TRBJ2-1	TRBV28	CASSVRGNEQFF
TRBJ2-7	TRBV4-1	CASSHTAVSYEQYF
TRBJ1-2	TRBV5-1	CASSLFLTGVVANYGYTF
TRBJ2-1	TRBV5-1	CASSLGGTAREFF
TRBJ2-1	TRBV7-2	CASSRIGADRSYNEQFF
TRBJ2-2	TRBV19	CASSGLAGANTGELFF
TRBJ2-5	TRBV10-2	CASSDLTREGRGTQYF
TRBJ2-4	TRBV11-3	CASSRSLDRENIQYF
TRBJ1-1	TRBV6-4	CASSESFQGTEAFF
TRBJ1-2	TRBV11-3	CASSLSGVRGRLDGYTF
TRBJ1-2	TRBV27	CASSLYPDSDGYTF
TRBJ2-5	TRBV4-1	CASSQVLTSGNQETQYF
TRBJ1-1	TRBV9	CASSVTGSSGTEAFF